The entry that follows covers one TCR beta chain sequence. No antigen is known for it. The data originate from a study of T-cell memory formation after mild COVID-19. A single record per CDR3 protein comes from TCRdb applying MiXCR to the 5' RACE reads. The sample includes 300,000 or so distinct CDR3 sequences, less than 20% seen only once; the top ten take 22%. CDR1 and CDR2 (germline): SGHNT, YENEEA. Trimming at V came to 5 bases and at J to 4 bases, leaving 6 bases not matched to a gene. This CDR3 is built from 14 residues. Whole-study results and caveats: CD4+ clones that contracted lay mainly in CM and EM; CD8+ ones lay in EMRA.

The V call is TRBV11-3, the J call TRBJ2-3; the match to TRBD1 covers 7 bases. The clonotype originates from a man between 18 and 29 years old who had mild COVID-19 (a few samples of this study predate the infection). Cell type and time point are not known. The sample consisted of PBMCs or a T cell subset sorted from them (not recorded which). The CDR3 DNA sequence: TGTGCCAGCAGCCCCCGACAGGGACCAGATACGCAGTATTTT. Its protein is CASSPRQGPDTQYF.